These 23 T cell receptor beta chains were all obtained from the same sample, sequenced in a study of CXCR3-negative and CXCR3-positive naive CD8 T cells. Broader study findings: CXCR3-positive naive cells carried more hydrophobic TRB CDR3s than CXCR3-negative ones.

Through 5' RACE with UMI labels, the TRB cDNA libraries were prepared. TCRdb derives one entry per CDR3 protein from the 5' RACE reads, leaving out DNA. The sample totals nearly 90,000 distinct CDR3 sequences; its top ten clones hold roughly 0.89%. Their specific antigens are unknown. Sequenced sample: naive CXCR3+ CD8+ T cells from blood. Subset defined: CD45RO-CCR7+CD27+CD95- naive CD8+ T cells expressing CXCR3 (TNR3+). Every receptor here comes from a human donor in good health. Some clones in this sample may be carry-over from other donors' samples.

The chain uses TRBV27 and TRBJ2-2. This CDR3 region has 15 residues. Germline V gene lookup returns CDR1 MNHEY and CDR2 SMNVEV (reference sequence). The CDR3 spells CASSPSIAGDGKLFF.

The chain carries TRBV28 and TRBJ1-1; TCRdb calls TRBD1, which cannot be checked without DNA. The CDR3 consists of 18 residues. The germline gives CDR1 MDHEN, CDR2 SYDVKM. The CDR3 protein is CASSLDGVLGSLNTEAFF.

The chain carries TRBV21-1 and TRBJ2-7; TCRdb's D gene call, TRBD2, goes unchecked for lack of DNA. TRBV21-1 is a listed pseudogene. This CDR3 has 15 residues. The CDR3 loop reads CASSKGRLVSYEQYF.

This chain uses TRBV6-5 with TRBJ2-7; the TRBD1 assignment by TCRdb is unverifiable without DNA. Germline lookup yields CDR1 MNHEY and CDR2 SVGAGI. The CDR3 loop spans 14 amino acids. The CDR3 sequence: CASGWVQGAYEQYF.

The rearrangement joins TRBV29-1 to TRBJ2-7; TCRdb's D call, TRBD1, is unchecked because there is no DNA. Germline V gives CDR1 SQVTM, CDR2 ANQGSEA. The length of the CDR3 is 13 residues. CDR3 sequence: CSVSAGTAYEQYF.

This chain links TRBV28 with TRBJ1-2. The CDR3 sequence is 13 residues long. Germline loops: CDR1 MDHEN, CDR2 SYDVKM. CDR3 in amino acids: CASSLSDAYGYTF.

The chain links TRBV28 to TRBJ1-2; the D gene TCRdb calls, TRBD1, cannot be checked with no DNA. Germline lookup yields CDR1 MDHEN and CDR2 SYDVKM. The CDR3 totals 14 residues. This CDR3 reads CASSPGLPGGGYTF.

The chain couples TRBV10-1 to TRBJ2-3. CDR1 is WNHNN, CDR2 SYGVQD, per germline (reference sequence). This CDR3 is 13 amino acids long. The CDR3 loop reads CATRHTGADTQYF.

The V gene is TRBV29-1, the J gene TRBJ2-7. The germline V gene encodes CDR1 SQVTM and CDR2 ANQGSEA. The CDR3 spans 14 residues. CDR3 residues: CSVLLDRSSYEQYF.

Here the CDR3 reads CASGPRDRDTGELFF. The chain joins TRBV12-3 or TRBV12-4 to TRBJ2-2; TCRdb outputs TRBD1, but without DNA this stays unchecked. The CDR3 totals 15 residues.

This sequence joins TRBV4-3 and TRBJ2-3; TCRdb calls TRBD2, which cannot be checked without DNA. CDR3 length equals 15 residues. Germline V CDR1 and CDR2: LGHNA, YSLEER. CDR3: CASRMGTRPRDTQYF.

The rearrangement uses TRBV4-1 and TRBJ2-1; the D gene TCRdb calls, TRBD2, cannot be checked with no DNA. The CDR3 totals 13 residues. From germline, CDR1 is MGHRA and CDR2 YSYEKL. The chain's CDR3 is CASSLTSYNEQFF.

The chain recombines TRBV9 with TRBJ2-1. From germline, CDR1 is SGDLS and CDR2 YYNGEE. The CDR3 runs to 12 residues. CDR3 sequence reads: CASSVARNEQFF.

This chain links TRBV4-3 with TRBJ1-2; TCRdb's D call of TRBD1 is untestable without DNA. The CDR3 totals 16 residues. Germline V gene data show CDR1 as LGHNA and CDR2 as YSLEER. The CDR3 region is CASSQGPEGDVSGYTF.

The chain links TRBV2 to TRBJ1-2. Germline V gene data show CDR1 as SNHLY and CDR2 as FYNNEI. This CDR3 is 12 amino acids long. The CDR3 loop reads CASNEGGYGYTF.

The chain is built from TRBV12-3 or TRBV12-4 and TRBJ2-1; no DNA is available, so the TRBD1 call from TCRdb remains unchecked. The CDR3 extends over 16 amino acids. The CDR3 sequence: CASSPVRDRPYNEQFF.

The rearrangement uses TRBV13 and TRBJ2-1; lacking DNA, the TRBD2 call made by TCRdb goes unchecked. This CDR3 comprises 15 residues. Per germline, CDR1 PRHDT and CDR2 FYEKMQ (reference sequence). The CDR3 sequence is CASSSGLASYNEQFF.

CDR3: CASSLLRAGGPLDTQYF. The chain is built from TRBV28 and TRBJ2-3; the D gene TCRdb calls, TRBD2, cannot be checked with no DNA. The V gene's germline CDR1 is MDHEN and CDR2 SYDVKM. CDR3 length: 17 amino acids.

J is TRBJ1-1 and V is TRBV29-1. The CDR3 loop spans 11 amino acids. Germline V gene lookup returns CDR1 SQVTM and CDR2 ANQGSEA. This chain's CDR3 is CSVGGTTEAFF.

The V and J genes are TRBV28 and TRBJ2-7; without DNA, the TCRdb call of TRBD1 cannot be checked. CDR1 and CDR2 from the germline V gene are MDHEN and SYDVKM. CDR3 length: 14 amino acids. CDR3: CASSLMGGQYEQYF.

The chain has TRBV20-1 and TRBJ2-7; without DNA, the TCRdb call of TRBD1 cannot be checked. This CDR3 region has 17 residues. The germline CDR1 and CDR2 sequences are DFQATT and SNEGSKA (reference sequence). CDR3: CSARDRFRGGESYEQYF.

The chain links TRBV24-1 to TRBJ2-2; absent DNA, TCRdb's TRBD2 call cannot be checked. Germline values: CDR1 KGHDR, CDR2 SFDVKD. This CDR3 is 18 amino acids long. Here the CDR3 reads CATSDWVSGSSGTGGLFF.

J is TRBJ2-3 and V is TRBV6-5; with no DNA, the TCRdb D assignment of TRBD1 cannot be verified. CDR1 and CDR2 (germline): MNHEY, SVGAGI. The length of the CDR3 is 13 residues. This chain's CDR3 is CASRDGVTDTQYF.